Below, 13 T cell receptor beta chains from the same sample are listed, as sequenced in a study of OX40 agonist ivuxolimab in advanced cancers. The data were produced by immunoSEQ multiplex PCR, yet TCRdb's version contains in-frame clones alone and is incomplete. Seen here are more than 70,000 clones, 65% to 85% observed once, and the top ten hold 5%. Material: CD4+ or CD8+ T cells sorted from blood, obtained in a trial of the OX40 agonist ivuxolimab. The receptors shown here come from an adult with an advanced solid tumor such as melanoma, head and neck, liver or kidney cancer.

The chain recombines TRBV7-3 with TRBJ1-1, with no clear D. The germline V and J ends were trimmed by 3 bases and 5 bases, with 10 bases remaining between them. This CDR3 is 13 amino acids long. In germline, CDR1 is SGHTA, CDR2 FQGTGA. The CDR3 here is CASSFDPGTEAFF. DNA of the CDR3: TGTGCCAGCAGCTTCGACCCCGGGACTGAAGCTTTCTTT.

Here the CDR3 DNA reads TGTGCCATCAGGGAGGGCTCCTACAATGAGCAGTTCTTC. Translating gives CAIREGSYNEQFF. The J gene is TRBJ2-1, the V gene TRBV10-3, with D possibly TRBD2 on 6 matching bases. V lost 6 bases to trimming and J lost 0 bases, with 6 bases between them. There are 13 residues in the CDR3. CDR1 is ENHRY and CDR2 is SYGVKD in the germline V gene.

The CDR3 sequence is CAISEWEREGGTDTQYF. The CDR3 DNA is TGTGCCATCAGTGAGTGGGAGCGGGAGGGAGGCACAGATACGCAGTATTTT. The rearrangement joins TRBV10-3 to TRBJ2-3, with 10 nucleotides matching TRBD2. CDR3 length: 17 residues. Trimming took 1 base from V and 1 from J; bases not matched to a gene: 5. Germline CDR1 and CDR2: ENHRY and SYGVKD.

The chain joins TRBV7-9 to TRBJ2-7; either TRBD1 or TRBD2 may fit D (5 bases each). CDR3 size: 15 residues. V was cut by 0 bases and J by 4 bases, with 13 bases left in between. Germline assignment: CDR1 SEHNR and CDR2 FQNEAQ (reference sequence). This CDR3 reads CASSLASGTSYEQYF. DNA of the CDR3: TGTGCCAGCAGCTTAGCCTCCGGGACGAGTTACGAGCAGTACTTC.

The J gene is TRBJ1-1, the V gene TRBV11-2, with 7 bases that match TRBD1. CDR1 is SGHAT, CDR2 FQNNGV, per germline. V gave up 4 bases and J gave up 1 base; unmatched junction bases: 6. This CDR3 spans 15 amino acids. CDR3 sequence (DNA): TGTGCCAGCAGCTCCCCTCGGACAGGGAACACTGAAGCTTTCTTT. Its protein is CASSSPRTGNTEAFF.

The chain uses TRBV7-2 and TRBJ1-3, with D unresolved. V was pared by 1 base and J by 0 bases, with 4 bases between. Germline CDR1 is SGHTA and CDR2 is FQGNSA. This CDR3 spans 14 amino acids. The CDR3 region is CASSLGPSGNTIYF. CDR3 nucleotides: TGTGCCAGCAGCTTAGGACCCTCTGGAAACACCATATATTTT. Full variable domain (remainder filled in from reference TRBV7-2 and TRBJ1-3): GAGVSQSPSNKVTEKGKDVELRCDPISGHTALYWYRQSLGQGLEFLIYFQGNSAPDKSGLPSDRFSAERTGGSVSTLTIQRTQQEDSAVYLCASSLGPSGNTIYFGEGSWLTVV.

This sequence joins TRBV30 and TRBJ1-4; unclear D gene. V was pared by 2 bases and J by 8 bases, with 21 bases between. Germline CDR1 and CDR2: GTSNPN and SVGIG (reference sequence). The CDR3 is made up of 16 amino acids. CDR3 nucleotides: TGTGCCTGGAGTTTCCGATACAACTCGATAGCGGAAAAACTGTTTTTT. Translated, it gives CAWSFRYNSIAEKLFF.

The rearrangement joins TRBV27 to TRBJ2-3; weak D call: TRBD2 (6 bases). Germline V lookup: CDR1 MNHEY, CDR2 SMNVEV (reference sequence). Trimming took 2 bases from V and 1 from J, leaving 10 bases between them. The CDR3 spans 15 residues. The CDR3 spells CASSLTTGGTDTQYF. CDR3 DNA: TGTGCCAGCAGTTTAACCACGGGGGGCACAGATACGCAGTATTTT.

This clone was seen once. CDR3 in amino acids: CASSQALTSGNTIYF. DNA of the CDR3: TGTGCCAGCAGCCAAGCCCTAACCTCTGGAAACACCATATATTTT. The genes are TRBV14 and TRBJ1-3; D unclear. Between the trimmed V and J ends, which lost 1 base and 0 bases, there was a span of 7 bases. From germline, CDR1 is SGHDN and CDR2 FVKESK. The length of the CDR3 is 15 residues.

This clone occurred a few times. DNA for the CDR3: TGTGCCAGCTCACCGGCACGCGACACTGAAGCTTTCTTT. The encoded protein is CASSPARDTEAFF. V usage is TRBV18 and J usage is TRBJ1-1; D not resolved. This CDR3 comprises 13 residues. V lost 3 bases to trimming and J lost 3 bases, with 8 bases between them. The germline V gene encodes CDR1 KGHSH and CDR2 LQKENI. The full variable domain, in which reference TRBV18 and TRBJ1-1 provide the parts outside the CDR3, is NAGVMQNPRHLVRRRGQEARLRCSPMKGHSHVYWYRQLPEEGLKFMVYLQKENIIDESGMPKERFSAEFPKEGPSILRIQQVVRGDSAAYFCASSPARDTEAFFGQGTRLTVV.

The rearrangement uses TRBV27 and TRBJ2-1; 7 bases fit TRBD2. This CDR3 spans 15 amino acids. From germline, CDR1 is MNHEY and CDR2 SMNVEV (reference sequence). V shed 2 bases and J 2 bases; nucleotides not matched to a gene: 3. The DNA for the CDR3 is TGTGCCAGCAGTTTAATACGGGGGGCCTACAATGAGCAGTTCTTC. Protein product: CASSLIRGAYNEQFF.

This clone was observed once. The chain carries TRBV19 and TRBJ1-1; D gene unclear. CDR1 and CDR2 (germline): LNHDA, SQIVND (reference sequence). This CDR3 has 14 amino acids. V was trimmed by 6 bases and J by 0 bases, leaving 11 bases between them. The CDR3 nucleotides read TGTGCCAGTAGCCTAGGGATTATGAACACTGAAGCTTTCTTT. It translates to CASSLGIMNTEAFF.

The chain has TRBV6-1 and TRBJ1-4, with 8 bases aligning to TRBD1. The V and J ends lost 4 bases and 5 bases, in that order; junction bases with no gene match: 3. The CDR3 is 14 amino acids. CDR1 is MNHNS, CDR2 SASEGT, per germline. The CDR3 bases are TGTGCCAGCAGTGCGGACAGGGTAAATGAAAAACTGTTTTTT. Residues: CASSADRVNEKLFF.